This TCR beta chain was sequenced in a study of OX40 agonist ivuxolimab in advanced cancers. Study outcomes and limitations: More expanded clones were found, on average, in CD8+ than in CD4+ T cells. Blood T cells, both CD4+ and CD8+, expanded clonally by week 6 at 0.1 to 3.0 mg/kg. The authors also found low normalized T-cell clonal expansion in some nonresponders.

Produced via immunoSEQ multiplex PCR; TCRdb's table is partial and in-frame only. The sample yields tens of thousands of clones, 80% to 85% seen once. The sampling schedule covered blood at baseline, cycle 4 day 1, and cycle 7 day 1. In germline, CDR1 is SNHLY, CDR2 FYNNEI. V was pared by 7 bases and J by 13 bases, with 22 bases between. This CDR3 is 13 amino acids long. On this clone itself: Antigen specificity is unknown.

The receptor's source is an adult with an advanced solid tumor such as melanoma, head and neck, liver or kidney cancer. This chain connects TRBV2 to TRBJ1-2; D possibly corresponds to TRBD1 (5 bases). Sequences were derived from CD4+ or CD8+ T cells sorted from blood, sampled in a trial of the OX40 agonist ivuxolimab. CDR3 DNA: TGTGCCAGCACCGAGGGTGGGACTTTGCTTGGCACCTTC. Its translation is CASTEGGTLLGTF.